This paragraph reports one TCR beta chain. Its antigen is unidentified. The sample comes from a study of Ad26.COV2.S vaccination and SARS-CoV-2 variants. Study-wide results and caveats: Breadth of non-spike TCRs did not differ between vaccinees and placebo recipients. Ad26.COV2.S recipients had broader spike-specific TCRs (P = 0.0014).

The data were produced by immunoSEQ multiplex PCR, yet TCRdb's version contains in-frame clones alone and is incomplete. The profile shows a few hundred thousand clones, approximately 89% of them singletons. Treatment here: approximately 18 received Ad26.COV2.S at low or high dose, single or two shots; a few received placebo; per-sample allocation not given. The investigators took samples on day 63 after the first vaccine or placebo injection. In Boston, the donor was an adult between 18-55 years of age. Germline V gene sequence: CDR1 LNHDA, CDR2 SQIVND (reference sequence). Trimming removed 3 bases at V and 8 bases at J, with 8 bases between. This CDR3 spans 13 amino acids.

Specimen: peripheral blood, collected in a trial of Ad26.COV2.S vaccine versus placebo. This chain joins TRBV19 and TRBJ1-6; D ambiguous. This sequence was found in a person aged 18-65 years who received the Ad26.COV2.S COVID-19 vaccine or a placebo. Here the CDR3 reads CASSISNYSPLHF. CDR3 DNA sequence: TGTGCCAGTAGTATTTCGAACTATTCACCCCTCCACTTT.